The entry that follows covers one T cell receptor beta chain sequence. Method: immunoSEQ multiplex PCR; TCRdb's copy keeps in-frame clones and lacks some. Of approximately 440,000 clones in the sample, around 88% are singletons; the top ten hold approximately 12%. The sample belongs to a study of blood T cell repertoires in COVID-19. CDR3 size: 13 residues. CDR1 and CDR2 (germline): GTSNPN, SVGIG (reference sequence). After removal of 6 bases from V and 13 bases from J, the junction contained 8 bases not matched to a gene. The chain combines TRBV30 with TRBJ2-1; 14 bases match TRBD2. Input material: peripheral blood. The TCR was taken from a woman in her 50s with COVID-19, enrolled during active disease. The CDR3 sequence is CACRTSGGPRQFF. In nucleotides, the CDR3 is TGTGCCTGCCGGACTAGCGGGGGGCCTAGACAGTTCTTC.